The clone carrying this T cell receptor beta chain was counted only a few times. Participants came from about two dozen US areas, aged about 18 to 90 years. The V end was cut by 6 bases, the J end by 2 bases, with 8 bases between. CDR3 size: 13 residues. The data were taken from a study of blood T cell repertoires in COVID-19. Sequenced by immunoSEQ multiplex PCR; TCRdb stores in-frame clones only, minus some. The sample consists of 200,000 to 250,000 clones, around 87% of them appearing once. The J gene is TRBJ1-5, the V gene TRBV12-3 or TRBV12-4; D not resolved. The sequencing input was PBMCs or T cells enriched from blood (not recorded which). The source is a woman aged 18-30 years in a cohort exposed to, infected with or recovered from COVID-19 (not recorded which). CDR3 protein: CASRATGNQPQHF. The CDR3 nucleotides are TGTGCCAGCAGAGCGACGGGCAATCAGCCCCAGCATTTT.